These 20 T cell receptor beta chains originate from one sample sequenced in a study of cytomegalovirus exposure and HLA in healthy donors. PCR employed 60 Vbeta and 13 Jbeta primers. TCRdb's copy holds only in-frame clones and misses some; the assay was immunoSEQ multiplex PCR. Among 80,000 to 100,000 clones listed, 60% to 80% were seen once. The sequenced sample was PBMCs. The receptors originated from a female donor in good health and CMV-seronegative.

The V gene is TRBV21-1, the J gene TRBJ1-5; the table assigns TRBD1, which was not confirmed against the DNA. TRBV21-1 is a documented pseudogene. The CDR3 is 15 amino acids. In DNA, the CDR3 is TGTGCCAGCAGCAAAGTGGCAGTCAGCAATCAGCCCCAGCATTTT. The encoded protein is CASSKVAVSNQPQHF.

This clone has only a few counts. The chain joins TRBV9 to TRBJ2-3; D might be TRBD2 (6 bases). The ends were cut back, 4 bases at V and 0 bases at J, with 12 bases in the middle. This CDR3 has 15 residues. Germline CDR1 reads SGDLS; CDR2 reads YYNGEE. This CDR3 is CASSSSGQSTDTQYF. The CDR3 coding sequence is TGTGCCAGCAGCTCAAGCGGGCAGAGCACAGATACGCAGTATTTT. The full variable domain, its missing parts supplied by reference TRBV9 and TRBJ2-3, is DSGVTQTPKHLITATGQRVTLRCSPRSGDLSVYWYQQSLDQGLQFLIQYYNGEERAKGNILERFSAQQFPDLHSELNLSSLELGDSALYFCASSSSGQSTDTQYFGPGTRLTVL.

The chain carries TRBV7-9 and TRBJ2-3, with D maybe TRBD1 (6 bases). The germline CDR1 and CDR2 sequences are SEHNR and FQNEAQ (reference sequence). CDR3 length: 13 amino acids. V was clipped by 5 bases and J by 7 bases, with 13 bases between them. The CDR3 loop is CASSTDRSYTQYF. DNA of the CDR3: TGTGCCAGCAGCACCGACAGGAGTTATACGCAGTATTTT.

This clone showed up just a few times. J is TRBJ2-2 and V is TRBV6-5; TRBD1 might be the D (5 bases). The length of the CDR3 is 13 residues. CDR1 and CDR2 (germline): MNHEY, SVGAGI. V was clipped by 2 bases and J by 5 bases, with 6 bases between them. The DNA for the CDR3 is TGTGCCAGCAGTTACAAGGGGACCGGGGAGCTGTTTTTT. Translated, it gives CASSYKGTGELFF.

Only a few counts were recorded for this clone. This sequence joins TRBV5-6 and TRBJ2-7, with D perhaps matching TRBD1 (5 bases). The CDR3 runs 14 residues. Trimming removed 4 bases from V and 0 bases from J, with 11 bases in between. Germline CDR1 SGHDT, CDR2 YYEEEE. This CDR3 reads CASSRTGSSYEQYF. Written as DNA, the CDR3 is TGTGCCAGCAGCCGAACAGGTAGCTCCTACGAGCAGTACTTC. Full variable domain (missing parts from reference TRBV5-6 and TRBJ2-7): DAGVTQSPTHLIKTRGQQVTLRCSPKSGHDTVSWYQQALGQGPQFIFQYYEEEERQRGNFPDRFSGHQFPNYSSELNVNALLLGDSALYLCASSRTGSSYEQYFGPGTRLTVT.

This clone was seen a handful of times. This chain uses TRBV6-1 with TRBJ1-5; TRBD1 is a possible D gene (6 bases). The CDR3 spans 15 residues. V was shortened by 3 bases and J by 6 bases, with 15 bases between the two germline ends. Germline lookup yields CDR1 MNHNS and CDR2 SASEGT. The CDR3 DNA reads as TGTGCCAGCAGTGAGGGGATGGGCAGGGGTCAGCCCCAGCATTTT. Translation gives CASSEGMGRGQPQHF.

The chain employs TRBV13 and TRBJ2-3, with a tentative D call TRBD2 (5 bases). V shed 3 bases and J shed 3 bases, with 10 bases lying between them. Germline V gene sequence: CDR1 PRHDT, CDR2 FYEKMQ (reference sequence). The CDR3 has 14 residues. CDR3 nucleotides: TGTGCCAGCAGCTTTTGGACTCGAACAGATACGCAGTATTTT. Protein product: CASSFWTRTDTQYF.

The V call is TRBV2, the J call TRBJ2-5; 7 bases line up with TRBD1. CDR3 length equals 13 residues. Germline V gives CDR1 SNHLY, CDR2 FYNNEI. V trimming: 8 bases; J trimming: 2 bases; junction bases outside the gene matches: 5. CDR3 sequence reads: CASDRERQETQYF. CDR3 bases: TGTGCCAGCGACAGGGAGCGGCAAGAGACCCAGTACTTC.

This clone was seen more than once but under ten times. The chain is built from TRBV6-4 and TRBJ2-1; 10 bases align to TRBD2. Germline V gives CDR1 MRHNA, CDR2 SNTAGT. The CDR3 consists of 19 residues. V was pared by 8 bases and J by 1 base, with 17 bases of the junction left unmatched. The CDR3 spells CASFQKSAGGPKSYNEQFF. DNA of the CDR3: TGTGCCAGCTTCCAAAAGTCAGCGGGAGGGCCGAAGTCCTACAATGAGCAGTTCTTC.

This clone showed up just once. This rearrangement joins TRBV30 to TRBJ1-1, with D unclear. Deletions cut 4 bases from V and 0 bases from J, with 15 bases between. Germline lookup yields CDR1 GTSNPN and CDR2 SVGIG (reference sequence). The length of the CDR3 is 15 residues. This CDR3 is CAWTLFGGLNTEAFF. Here the CDR3 DNA reads TGTGCCTGGACCCTTTTCGGCGGATTGAACACTGAAGCTTTCTTT. Using reference TRBV30 and TRBJ1-1 for the parts outside the CDR3, the full variable domain is SQTIHQWPATLVQPVGSPLSLECTVEGTSNPNLYWYRQAAGRGLQLLFYSVGIGQISSEVPQNLSASRPQDRQFILSSKKLLLSDSGFYLCAWTLFGGLNTEAFFGQGTRLTVV.

The chain has TRBV7-9 and TRBJ2-2; 7 bases align to TRBD1. With 2 bases clipped from V and 4 bases from J, the junction kept 7 bases outside the gene matches. The CDR3 is 16 amino acids. In germline, CDR1 is SEHNR, CDR2 FQNEAQ (reference sequence). The CDR3 region is CASSLPQTGSTGELFF. CDR3 DNA: TGTGCCAGCAGCTTACCCCAGACAGGGTCCACCGGGGAGCTGTTTTTT.

The rearrangement links TRBV10-1 to TRBJ1-1; D not certain. Germline-derived CDR1 and CDR2 are WNHNN and SYGVQD (reference sequence). Deletions cut 7 bases from V and 1 base from J, with 13 bases between. The CDR3 spans 14 residues. The CDR3: CASNFVGANTEAFF. CDR3 coding DNA: TGCGCCAGCAATTTTGTTGGAGCGAACACTGAAGCTTTCTTT.

J is TRBJ1-5 and V is TRBV29-1; possibly TRBD1 for D (6 bases). V was cut by 5 bases and J by 2 bases, with 19 bases left in between. This CDR3 is 16 amino acids long. Germline CDR1 is SQVTM and CDR2 is ANQGSEA. CDR3: CSVTVSGAAGNQPQHF. CDR3 nucleotide sequence: TGCAGCGTTACAGTTTCAGGGGCAGCGGGCAATCAGCCCCAGCATTTT.

The gene calls are TRBV13 and TRBJ2-3; 11 nucleotides agree with TRBD2. With 5 bases clipped from V and 2 bases from J, the junction kept 6 bases outside the gene matches. The CDR3 has 16 residues. Germline-derived CDR1 and CDR2 are PRHDT and FYEKMQ (reference sequence). This CDR3 reads CASSPPSGGYTDTQYF. CDR3 nucleotide sequence: TGTGCCAGCAGCCCCCCTAGCGGGGGGTACACAGATACGCAGTATTTT.

This clone was counted only a few times. The chain has TRBV27 and TRBJ1-2; D might be TRBD1 (5 bases). Between the trimmed V and J ends, which lost 1 base and 5 bases, there was a span of 11 bases. The CDR3 contains 14 residues. In germline, CDR1 is MNHEY, CDR2 SMNVEV (reference sequence). The CDR3 sequence: CASSLFGRGYGYTF. DNA of the CDR3: TGTGCCAGCAGTTTATTTGGACGGGGGTATGGCTACACCTTC.

V is TRBV27 and J is TRBJ2-7, with D perhaps matching TRBD1 (6 bases). Trimming took 6 bases from V and 1 from J, leaving 19 bases between them. The CDR3 loop spans 16 amino acids. Germline lookup yields CDR1 MNHEY and CDR2 SMNVEV (reference sequence). The CDR3 spells CASSPASGRGSYEQYF. Written as DNA, the CDR3 is TGTGCCAGCAGCCCCGCTTCGGGTAGGGGGTCCTACGAGCAGTACTTC.

This chain connects TRBV27 to TRBJ1-4; TRBD1 agrees at 7 bases. The CDR3 is made up of 14 amino acids. Trimming took 3 bases from V and 4 from J; bases not matched to a gene: 2. Germline CDR1 and CDR2: MNHEY and SMNVEV (reference sequence). Written as DNA, the CDR3 is TGTGCCAGCAGTTTGGCAGGGGGTAATGAAAAACTGTTTTTT. Translated: CASSLAGGNEKLFF. The full variable domain, its missing parts supplied by reference TRBV27 and TRBJ1-4, is EAQVTQNPRYLITVTGKKLTVTCSQNMNHEYMSWYRQDPGLGLRQIYYSMNVEVTDKGDVPEGYKVSRKEKRNFPLILESPSPNQTSLYFCASSLAGGNEKLFFGSGTQLSVL.

This clone was seen only a few times. This chain joins TRBV2 and TRBJ2-5; a possible D gene is TRBD2 (6 bases). Germline V gives CDR1 SNHLY, CDR2 FYNNEI. Trimming took off 4 bases at V and 5 bases at J, with 17 bases between the two ends. The CDR3 is made up of 15 amino acids. DNA for the CDR3: TGTGCCAGCAGTGTGGGGGGAGGTGTAACGGAGACCCAGTACTTC. Residues: CASSVGGGVTETQYF.

The J gene is TRBJ2-1, the V gene TRBV6-1; 9 positions match TRBD2. The germline V gene has CDR1 MNHNS and CDR2 SASEGT. V shed 3 bases and J 2 bases; nucleotides not matched to a gene: 8. The CDR3 extends over 17 amino acids. The CDR3 is CASSDPLAGAPYNEQFF. DNA for the CDR3: TGTGCCAGCAGTGACCCCTTAGCGGGAGCGCCCTACAATGAGCAGTTCTTC.

The CDR3 sequence is CASRTLAGPYEQYF. CDR3 DNA sequence: TGTGCCAGCAGGACACTAGCGGGGCCTTACGAGCAGTACTTC. The chain is built from TRBV27 and TRBJ2-7, with 10 positions matching TRBD2. The trim removed 6 bases at V and 4 bases at J, leaving 6 bases unmatched. CDR1 and CDR2 (germline): MNHEY, SMNVEV (reference sequence). The CDR3 is 14 amino acids.